A single sample gave rise to the 23 T cell receptor beta chains below, sequenced in a study of technical replicates of blood from several donors. Profiled with immunoSEQ multiplex PCR; TCRdb holds only in-frame clones, not every one. The sample includes around 85,000 clones, about 94% of them seen just once. Sequenced: T cells isolated from PBMCs. These receptors were collected from a human donor in good health.

This chain links TRBV6-5 with TRBJ2-2; D gene ambiguous. Between the trimmed V and J ends, which lost 1 base and 0 bases, there was a span of 9 bases. The CDR3 covers 16 residues. CDR1 and CDR2 (germline): MNHEY, SVGAGI. The CDR3 spells CASSYWWSANTGELFF. The CDR3 nucleotides are TGTGCCAGCAGTTACTGGTGGAGCGCGAACACCGGGGAGCTGTTTTTT.

This chain links TRBV2 with TRBJ2-3; 7 bases align to TRBD2. The V segment lost 4 bases and the J segment 5 bases; nucleotides outside the gene matches: 6. Germline V lookup: CDR1 SNHLY, CDR2 FYNNEI. The CDR3 consists of 14 residues. CDR3 DNA: TGTGCCAGCAGTGTCGCGGGAGTGGGAGATACGCAGTATTTT. Residues: CASSVAGVGDTQYF.

This clone was picked up one time. The CDR3 sequence is CASSGSPGNTIYF. In nucleotides, the CDR3 is TGTGCCAGCAGCGGGAGTCCTGGAAACACCATATATTTT. This chain connects TRBV7-8 to TRBJ1-3; D gene ambiguous. CDR3 length: 13 residues. With 5 bases removed from V and 2 bases from J, the gap between germline ends came to 7 bases. Germline-derived CDR1 and CDR2 are SGHVS and FQNEAQ.

J is TRBJ2-1 and V is TRBV19; the D gene is possibly TRBD2 (6 bases). Per the germline V gene, CDR1 is LNHDA and CDR2 is SQIVND (reference sequence). Trimming cost V 5 bases and J 3 bases, with 23 bases left between them. This CDR3 is built from 18 residues. The CDR3 reads CASSPPWYGRENYNEQFF. The CDR3 region has the DNA TGTGCCAGTAGTCCGCCTTGGTACGGGCGGGAAAACTACAATGAGCAGTTCTTC.

This clone appeared a single time. This chain joins TRBV2 and TRBJ2-7; TRBD1 aligns across 7 bases. Looked up from germline, CDR1 is SNHLY and CDR2 is FYNNEI. This CDR3 has 14 residues. The junction had 7 bases not matched to a gene; V was cut back by 5 bases and J by 3 bases. The CDR3 DNA sequence: TGTGCCAGCAGTAGGACAGGTGGAGGCTACGAGCAGTACTTC. Translation gives CASSRTGGGYEQYF.

The chain carries TRBV14 and TRBJ1-2; perhaps TRBD1 as D (6 bases). The V gene lost 3 bases and the J gene lost 5 bases, with 19 bases spanning the gap. This CDR3 is built from 16 residues. The germline V gene has CDR1 SGHDN and CDR2 FVKESK. The CDR3 reads CASSHGGQGRRYGYTF. The CDR3 DNA sequence: TGTGCCAGCAGCCACGGTGGGCAGGGGCGCAGATATGGCTACACCTTC.

The chain joins TRBV4-1 to TRBJ2-3, with 13 nucleotides matching TRBD2. Trimming took 4 bases from V and 6 from J; bases not matched to a gene: 10. Germline V CDR1 and CDR2: MGHRA, YSYEKL. The CDR3 runs 17 residues. CDR3: CASSPGGTSGIADTQYF. CDR3 sequence (DNA): TGCGCCAGCAGCCCAGGCGGGACTAGCGGGATTGCGGATACGCAGTATTTT.

The chain carries TRBV30 and TRBJ1-1; a possible D gene is TRBD1 (6 bases). CDR1 is GTSNPN and CDR2 is SVGIG in the germline V gene (reference sequence). The CDR3 spans 15 residues. V was pared by 3 bases and J by 0 bases, with 14 bases between. The CDR3 here is CAWRDRGFMNTEAFF. The CDR3 region has the DNA TGTGCCTGGAGGGACAGAGGTTTCATGAACACTGAAGCTTTCTTT. Together with reference TRBV30 and TRBJ1-1, the CDR3 gives the full variable domain: SQTIHQWPATLVQPVGSPLSLECTVEGTSNPNLYWYRQAAGRGLQLLFYSVGIGQISSEVPQNLSASRPQDRQFILSSKKLLLSDSGFYLCAWRDRGFMNTEAFFGQGTRLTVV.

CDR3 bases: TGTGCCAGTTTGACCGGGACAGGGGACATGAACACTGAAGCTTTCTTT. Translated, it gives CASLTGTGDMNTEAFF. The V call is TRBV25-1, the J call TRBJ1-1, with TRBD1 identical over 10 bases. The CDR3 length is 16 residues. The junction had 10 bases not matched to a gene; V was cut back by 9 bases and J by 0 bases. Germline V lookup: CDR1 MGHDK, CDR2 SYGVNS.

The rearrangement joins TRBV7-9 to TRBJ2-1, with 8 bases fitting TRBD2. V was clipped by 6 bases and J by 3 bases; unmatched bases: 10. The CDR3 extends over 16 amino acids. Germline lookup yields CDR1 SEHNR and CDR2 FQNEAQ (reference sequence). The CDR3 is CASSFKAGVSYNEQFF. Here the CDR3 DNA reads TGTGCCAGCAGTTTTAAAGCGGGAGTGAGCTACAATGAGCAGTTCTTC.

The chain combines TRBV9 with TRBJ2-6, with 7 bases matching TRBD1. With V trimmed by 4 bases and J by 0 bases, 7 bases remained unmatched. The germline V gene has CDR1 SGDLS and CDR2 YYNGEE. The CDR3 sequence is 17 residues long. This chain's CDR3 is CASSPGQVRSGANVLTF. Here the CDR3 DNA reads TGTGCCAGCAGCCCTGGACAGGTCCGCTCTGGGGCCAACGTCCTGACTTTC.

V is TRBV6-1 and J is TRBJ1-6, with D possibly matching TRBD1 (5 bases). Germline V gene lookup returns CDR1 MNHNS and CDR2 SASEGT. With 2 bases removed from V and 10 bases from J, the gap between germline ends came to 12 bases. The CDR3 has 14 residues. The CDR3 loop is CASSELQGGSPLHF. The CDR3 coding sequence is TGTGCCAGCAGTGAACTCCAGGGAGGCTCACCCCTCCACTTT.

The chain joins TRBV4-2 to TRBJ2-7; D is perhaps TRBD2 (5 bases). V was pared by 0 bases and J by 0 bases, with 9 bases between. Germline CDR1 reads LGHNA; CDR2 reads YNFKEQ. The CDR3 covers 15 residues. CDR3 amino acids: CASSQESAGSYEQYF. CDR3 sequence (DNA): TGTGCCAGCAGCCAAGAAAGTGCGGGCTCCTACGAGCAGTACTTC.

The genes are TRBV7-9 and TRBJ2-1, with a weak D call TRBD2 (5 bases). CDR1 SEHNR and CDR2 FQNEAQ come from the germline V gene (reference sequence). CDR3 length: 15 residues. V gave up 3 bases and J gave up 8 bases, with 17 bases separating them. CDR3 amino acids: CASSLGSSTRDEQFF. The CDR3 DNA is TGTGCCAGCAGCTTGGGGAGTTCTACTCGAGATGAGCAGTTCTTC.

This rearrangement joins TRBV6-5 to TRBJ2-7; D remains ambiguous. This CDR3 contains 14 residues. Germline loops: CDR1 MNHEY, CDR2 SVGAGI. With 0 bases removed from V and 2 bases from J, the gap between germline ends came to 8 bases. As DNA, the CDR3 is TGTGCCAGCAGTTACTCGGCTGCTCCCTACGAGCAGTACTTC. It specifies CASSYSAAPYEQYF.

The chain carries TRBV19 and TRBJ2-1; the D gene is possibly TRBD2 (6 bases). CDR3 length: 14 amino acids. V lost 4 bases to trimming and J lost 9 bases, with 16 bases between them. The germline V gene has CDR1 LNHDA and CDR2 SQIVND (reference sequence). The CDR3 region has the DNA TGTGCCAGTAGTACGACTTTCGGGAGCACTGAGCAGTTCTTC. This encodes CASSTTFGSTEQFF. The full variable domain, completed using reference TRBV19 and TRBJ2-1, is DGGITQSPKYLFRKEGQNVTLSCEQNLNHDAMYWYRQDPGQGLRLIYYSQIVNDFQKGDIAEGYSVSREKKESFPLTVTSAQKNPTAFYLCASSTTFGSTEQFFGPGTRLTVL.

This chain joins TRBV4-1 and TRBJ1-3; D is uncertain. Germline lookup yields CDR1 MGHRA and CDR2 YSYEKL. The length of the CDR3 is 16 residues. The V gene lost 0 bases and the J gene lost 2 bases, with 11 bases spanning the gap. CDR3 in DNA: TGCGCCAGCAGCCAAGATGTTAAGCTAACTGGAAACACCATATATTTT. It is translated as CASSQDVKLTGNTIYF.

This clone was found a few times. V is TRBV7-9 and J is TRBJ2-2; D might be TRBD1 (6 bases). The germline CDR1 and CDR2 sequences are SEHNR and FQNEAQ (reference sequence). Trimming pared 5 bases from V and 8 bases from J, leaving 12 bases between. This CDR3 is 13 amino acids long. The CDR3 region has the DNA TGTGCCAGCAGCCCAGGACAGCGAGGGGAGCTGTTTTTT. Translated, it gives CASSPGQRGELFF.

The chain carries TRBV19 and TRBJ2-7, with TRBD2 matching 9 bases. Germline V gene data show CDR1 as LNHDA and CDR2 as SQIVND (reference sequence). The trim removed 3 bases at V and 3 bases at J, leaving 0 bases unmatched. This CDR3 has 13 amino acids. DNA of the CDR3: TGTGCCAGTAGTATGACTAGCGGCTACGAGCAGTACTTC. It codes for CASSMTSGYEQYF. The full variable domain, completed using reference TRBV19 and TRBJ2-7, is DGGITQSPKYLFRKEGQNVTLSCEQNLNHDAMYWYRQDPGQGLRLIYYSQIVNDFQKGDIAEGYSVSREKKESFPLTVTSAQKNPTAFYLCASSMTSGYEQYFGPGTRLTVT.

V and J are TRBV6-5 and TRBJ2-7; 11 nucleotides line up with TRBD2. V lost 5 bases to trimming and J lost 3 bases; unmatched junction nucleotides: 3. The CDR3 sequence is 14 residues long. The germline V gene has CDR1 MNHEY and CDR2 SVGAGI. The CDR3 sequence: CASSIAGGRYEQYF. DNA of the CDR3: TGTGCCAGCAGTATAGCGGGAGGGCGCTACGAGCAGTACTTC.

The genes are TRBV9 and TRBJ2-3; 9 bases are shared with TRBD2. The germline gives CDR1 SGDLS, CDR2 YYNGEE. V shed 8 bases, J shed 4 bases, and the junction held 11 bases outside the gene matches. This CDR3 is built from 15 residues. The DNA of the CDR3 is TGTGCCAGTGGGAGCGGGGGGAGATCCGCAGATACGCAGTATTTT. Translating gives CASGSGGRSADTQYF.

The CDR3 here is CASRPAGDYEQYF. CDR3 nucleotides: TGTGCCAGCAGGCCAGCGGGAGACTACGAGCAGTACTTC. V and J are TRBV2 and TRBJ2-7; 8 bases are shared with TRBD2. Germline V gives CDR1 SNHLY, CDR2 FYNNEI. V lost 6 bases to trimming and J lost 3 bases; unmatched junction nucleotides: 4. CDR3 length: 13 amino acids.

The chain uses TRBV19 and TRBJ2-3, with TRBD2 as a possible D gene (6 bases). V dropped 7 bases and J dropped 1 base, with 12 bases sitting between them. Germline CDR1 LNHDA, CDR2 SQIVND (reference sequence). This CDR3 is 14 amino acids long. CDR3 region: CASTRGPRTDTQYF. The DNA of the CDR3 is TGTGCCAGTACGCGGGGACCTCGCACAGATACGCAGTATTTT. The full variable domain, completed using reference TRBV19 and TRBJ2-3, is DGGITQSPKYLFRKEGQNVTLSCEQNLNHDAMYWYRQDPGQGLRLIYYSQIVNDFQKGDIAEGYSVSREKKESFPLTVTSAQKNPTAFYLCASTRGPRTDTQYFGPGTRLTVL.